This note documents a single T cell receptor beta chain sequence. Its antigen is not yet known. Base qualities are not provided; no much larger clone lies one nucleotide away. Patients with autoimmune disease history or receiving systemic immunosuppression were excluded from the trial. Peripheral blood for TCR sequencing was collected from all dose cohorts at baseline, on cycle 4 day 1, and on cycle 7 day 1. The samples were drawn from a first-in-human, open-label, multicenter phase I dose-escalation trial of ivuxolimab. The trial enrolled adults with locally advanced or metastatic head and neck squamous cell, hepatocellular, melanoma or renal cell carcinoma. Before TCR sequencing, CD4+ T cells and CD8+ T cells were sorted from peripheral blood as separate populations. This record belongs to a study of OX40 agonist ivuxolimab in advanced cancers. Study-wide context: The costimulatory receptor OX40 (CD134) was targeted by ivuxolimab, a fully human IgG2 agonistic monoclonal antibody. Intravenous ivuxolimab was administered to patients every 2 weeks at six dose levels: 0.01, 0.1, 0.3, 1.5, 3 and 10 mg/kg. Among the 52 dose-escalation patients, about 19 had hepatocellular carcinoma, approximately 15 melanoma, 9 renal cell carcinoma and 9 head and neck cancer. In the dose-escalation cohort, around four fifths of patients were male, and the mean age was about 55 years, with a range of about 23 to 90. Prior anti-PD-1, anti-PD-L1 or anti-CTLA-4 therapy was permitted, and checkpoint inhibitors had been received by less than 45% of dose-escalation patients. Three dose-escalation patients achieved partial responses, one with hepatocellular carcinoma and two with cutaneous melanoma. The purpose of peripheral TCRbeta sequencing was to test whether ivuxolimab changed TCR sequence diversity and led to clonal T-cell expansion. The paper covers the monotherapy dose-escalation part of the phase I ivuxolimab trial, which included N ≈ 52 patients.

Beyond this particular receptor, the publication reports: The antigen specificity of the clonally expanded peripheral T cells was not determined. Low levels of normalized T-cell clonal expansion were also seen in some patients who did not respond. On average, CD8+ T cells showed more expanded clones than CD4+ T cells after ivuxolimab. Clonal expansion of both CD4+ and CD8+ blood T cells was observed from baseline to week 6 at doses 0.1 to 3.0 mg/kg. In the 0.1-3.0 mg/kg groups, partial responders were among the patients with the lowest normalized peripheral clonal expansion, particularly in CD8+ T cells.

Genomic DNA was isolated from the sorted cells so that the TCRbeta CDR3 region could be sequenced. The immunoSEQ Assay was used for sequencing of TCRbeta CDR3 regions. What TCRdb holds here is the immuneACCESS table cut down to in-frame rearrangements. Part of the clones is not present; checked against another copy, under half of the missing clones reflect an unresolved V gene, and the others are unexplained. The sample includes roughly 70,000 clones, with about four fifths observed a single time. Over 0.95% of the sample is held by the ten biggest clonotypes. The CDR3 contains 16 residues, cysteine and phenylalanine counted. Only the CDR3 DNA stays, 48 bases, in frame from base 1. The germline V and J ends show losses of 4 bases and 0 bases respectively, and no gene match explains 8 bases of the junction. CDR1 and CDR2 are drawn from the germline V gene (reference sequence): SGHNT, YYREEE.

The rearrangement combines TRBV5-4 with TRBJ2-3, with 7 central nucleotides matching TRBD1. The sequences come from CD4+ or CD8+ T cells sorted from blood, collected in a trial of the OX40 agonist ivuxolimab. The clonotype originates from an adult with an advanced solid tumor such as melanoma, head and neck, liver or kidney cancer. The DNA is TGTGCCAGCAGCAGCGGACAGGTCGGGAGCACAGATACGCAGTATTTT. Its protein product is CASSSGQVGSTDTQYF.